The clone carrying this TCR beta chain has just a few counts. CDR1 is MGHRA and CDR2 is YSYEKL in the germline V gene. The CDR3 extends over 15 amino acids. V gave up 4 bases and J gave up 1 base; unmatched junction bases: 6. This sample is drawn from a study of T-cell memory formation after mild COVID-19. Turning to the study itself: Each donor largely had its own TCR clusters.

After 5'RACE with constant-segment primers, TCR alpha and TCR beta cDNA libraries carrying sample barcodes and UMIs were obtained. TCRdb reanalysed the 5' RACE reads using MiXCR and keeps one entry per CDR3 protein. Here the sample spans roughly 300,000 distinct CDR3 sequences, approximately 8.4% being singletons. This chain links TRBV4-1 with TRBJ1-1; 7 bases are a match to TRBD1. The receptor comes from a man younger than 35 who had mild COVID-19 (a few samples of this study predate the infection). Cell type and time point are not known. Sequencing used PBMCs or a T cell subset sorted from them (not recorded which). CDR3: CASSPREGANTEAFF. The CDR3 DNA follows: TGCGCCAGCAGCCCCCGGGAGGGGGCGAACACTGAAGCTTTCTTT.